Listed below are T cell receptor beta chains from one sample, sequenced in a study of blood T cell repertoires in COVID-19. Assay: immunoSEQ multiplex PCR; the TCRdb copy retains only in-frame clones and omits some. The repertoire has roughly 200,000 clones, about 88% of them found once; the top ten carry approximately 5.6%. Sequenced input: peripheral blood. These receptors came from a woman between 35 and 50 years old who had recovered from COVID-19. Each CDR3 is given with its conserved first and last residue. D genes are given only for firm matches. Clone sizes are given selectively: once, few, many, or a class where the clone is expanded.

j_gene,d_gene,abundance,v_gene,CDR3aa,CDR3nt
TRBJ2-2,NA,NA,TRBV19,CASSEYRGGTGELFF,TGTGCCAGTAGTGAATATAGGGGGGGCACCGGGGAGCTGTTTTTT
TRBJ2-7,TRBD2,NA,TRBV15,CATSRDRPPGGREQYF,TGTGCCACCAGCAGAGATCGGCCCCCGGGGGGTCGCGAGCAGTACTTC
TRBJ2-4,NA,once,TRBV28,CASSLSRSWAKNIQYF,TGTGCCAGCAGTTTATCCAGGTCCTGGGCCAAAAACATTCAGTACTTC
TRBJ2-5,NA,NA,TRBV19,CASSIDRGETQYF,TGTGCCAGTAGTATAGATCGAGGAGAGACCCAGTACTTC
TRBJ2-7,NA,few,TRBV7-8,CASSGRGTHGYEQYF,TGTGCCAGCAGCGGACGGGGGACGCATGGGTACGAGCAGTACTTC
TRBJ2-3,TRBD2,NA,TRBV30,CAWSSSSGRTDTQYF,TGTGCCTGGAGTTCCTCTAGCGGGAGAACAGATACGCAGTATTTT
TRBJ1-4,TRBD1,NA,TRBV18,CASSQTTGAKEKLFF,TGTGCCAGCTCACAAACCACAGGGGCAAAGGAAAAACTGTTTTTT
TRBJ1-5,NA,NA,TRBV18,CASSPTSGDPFNQPQHF,TGTGCCAGCTCACCGACAAGCGGCGACCCTTTCAATCAGCCCCAGCATTTT
TRBJ1-2,NA,NA,TRBV29-1,CSVDWGDGYTF,TGCAGCGTTGATTGGGGGGATGGCTACACCTTC
TRBJ2-1,NA,NA,TRBV28,CASSPSKGLRSEQFF,TGTGCCAGCAGCCCCTCTAAGGGGCTACGCAGTGAGCAGTTCTTC
TRBJ2-2,TRBD1,few,TRBV19,CASSARQGSRGELFF,TGTGCCAGTAGTGCCCGACAGGGGAGCCGCGGGGAGCTGTTTTTT
TRBJ1-2,NA,NA,TRBV19,CASSIGFTQARGYTF,TGTGCCAGTAGTATCGGCTTTACACAGGCCCGTGGCTACACCTTC
TRBJ2-3,NA,NA,TRBV5-1,CASSLDRVGRSSTDTQYF,TGCGCCAGCAGCTTGGACAGGGTCGGACGCTCTAGCACAGATACGCAGTATTTT
TRBJ2-7,TRBD2,NA,TRBV6-5,CASSREDYEQYF,TGTGCCAGCAGTCGGGAGGACTACGAGCAGTACTTC
TRBJ2-1,TRBD2,NA,TRBV5-1,CASSPFIRGAGGSNEQFF,TGCGCCAGCAGCCCCTTTATCCGAGGGGCGGGAGGATCCAATGAGCAGTTCTTC
TRBJ1-2,TRBD1,once,TRBV27,CASSLDRVGTGGYTF,TGTGCCAGCAGTTTAGACAGGGTCGGGACGGGGGGCTACACCTTC
TRBJ2-7,NA,NA,TRBV18,CASSRDTHSYEQYF,TGTGCCAGCTCACGGGACACCCACTCCTACGAGCAGTACTTC
TRBJ2-5,NA,NA,TRBV28,CASSLAGQSETQYF,TGTGCCAGCTCCCTGGCGGGACAGTCGGAGACCCAGTACTTC
TRBJ2-5,NA,NA,TRBV30,CAWQQGRPQETQYF,TGTGCCTGGCAACAGGGTCGCCCCCAAGAGACCCAGTACTTC
TRBJ2-1,TRBD1,once,TRBV2,CASSEGQGGVNEQFF,TGTGCCAGCAGTGAAGGACAGGGTGGCGTCAATGAGCAGTTCTTC
TRBJ2-5,NA,NA,TRBV7-2,CASSPPGGPSAETQYF,TGTGCCAGCAGCCCCCCTGGTGGGCCGTCGGCGGAGACCCAGTACTTC
TRBJ2-5,TRBD2,NA,TRBV7-6,CASSPGLAGSWGETQYF,TGTGCCAGCAGCCCCGGACTAGCGGGATCGTGGGGGGAGACCCAGTACTTC
TRBJ2-7,NA,NA,TRBV7-9,CASSLLSKRGRRVEQYF,TGTGCCAGCAGCTTATTGAGCAAAAGGGGGAGAAGGGTCGAGCAGTACTTC
TRBJ2-7,TRBD2,NA,TRBV3-1/TRBV3-2,CASSPLLSSGGSSYEQYF,TGTGCCAGCAGCCCCTTACTGTCCAGCGGGGGGAGCTCCTACGAGCAGTACTTC
TRBJ1-6,NA,NA,TRBV7-9,CASSPSVLSYNSPLHF,TGTGCCAGCAGCCCCTCCGTCCTCTCCTATAATTCACCCCTCCACTTT
TRBJ2-7,NA,few,TRBV11-2,CASSLLYGSYEQYF,TGTGCCAGCAGCTTACTTTACGGGTCCTACGAGCAGTACTTC
TRBJ1-5,NA,NA,TRBV2,CASKIGGFRQPQHF,TGTGCCAGCAAGATCGGAGGGTTTCGACAGCCCCAGCATTTT
TRBJ2-7,NA,NA,TRBV7-8,CASSSRAYEQYF,TGTGCCAGCAGCTCGCGGGCCTACGAGCAGTACTTC